Given below is one TCR beta chain in context. Its antigen is undetermined. The data stem from a study of beta chain features in type 1 diabetes. As for the study in general: Regarding age, gender and cell yields, patients proved similar to healthy donors.

The entirety of the isolated RNA underwent reverse transcription, so expressed TCRB transcripts were sequenced. Repertoires were generated with immunoSEQ multiplex PCR, while TCRdb's copy carries only in-frame clones and drops some. The sample holds under 300,000 clones; 7% to 9% are singletons and the top ten take under 1.3%. CD4+ naive, central memory, regulatory and stem cell-like memory cells were sorted via CD45RO/CCR7/CD25/CD127/CD95/CD27. Study-wide points: Shortening that was moderate but significant affected the TCRB CDR3s of Type 1 diabetes patients in all four CD4+ subsets. Any PCR bias toward short templates would affect both groups alike.

With 6 bases removed from V and 1 base from J, the gap between germline ends came to 10 bases. The CDR3 consists of 14 residues. Germline V gives CDR1 SGHVS, CDR2 FQNEAQ. The chain employs TRBV7-8 and TRBJ2-1, with TRBD1 as a possible D gene (5 bases). The receptor was derived from a woman aged 18-29 years in good health. The sequencing sample was made of central memory CD4+ T cells from blood. The CDR3 loop is CASRSTGSYNEQFF. The CDR3 DNA follows: TGTGCCAGCAGATCTACAGGTTCCTACAATGAGCAGTTCTTC.